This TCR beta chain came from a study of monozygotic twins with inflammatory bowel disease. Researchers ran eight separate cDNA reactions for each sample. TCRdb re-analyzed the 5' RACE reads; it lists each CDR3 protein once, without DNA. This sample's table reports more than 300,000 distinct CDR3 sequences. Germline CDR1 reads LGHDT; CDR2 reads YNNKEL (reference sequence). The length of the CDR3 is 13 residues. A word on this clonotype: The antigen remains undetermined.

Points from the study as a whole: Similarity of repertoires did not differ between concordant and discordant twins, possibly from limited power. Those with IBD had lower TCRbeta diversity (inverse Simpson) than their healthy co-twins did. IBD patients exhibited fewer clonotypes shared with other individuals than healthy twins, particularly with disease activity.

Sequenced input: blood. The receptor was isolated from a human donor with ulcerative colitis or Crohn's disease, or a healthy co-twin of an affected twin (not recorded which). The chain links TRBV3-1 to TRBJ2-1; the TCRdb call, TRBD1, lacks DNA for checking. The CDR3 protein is CASSQLQGYEQFF.